A single sample is the source of the 25 T cell receptor beta chains below, sequenced in a study of T cells in Graves' hyperthyroidism and ophthalmopathy. RNA transcripts yielded amplified TCR beta CDR3 regions. TCR CDR3 underwent first-round RT-PCR with the HTBI primer set. TCRdb re-called the multiplex PCR reads through MiXCR, storing one row per CDR3 protein. Found here are 600,000 or so distinct CDR3 sequences, roughly 15% of them singletons; the top ten hold under 15%. Sequencing was carried out using blood. The receptors come from a woman aged 45-65 years with Graves' ophthalmopathy.

This clonotype came up a few times. V is TRBV7-9 and J is TRBJ2-2; D not resolved. V gave up 5 bases and J gave up 4 bases, with 17 bases separating them. The CDR3 runs 16 residues. Germline loops: CDR1 SEHNR, CDR2 FQNEAQ (reference sequence). The CDR3 protein is CASSVSTLSPTGELFF. The CDR3 DNA follows: TGTGCCAGCAGCGTCTCGACCCTTTCACCCACCGGGGAGCTGTTTTTT.

In its sample, this clonotype was seen a few times. The chain combines TRBV20-1 with TRBJ2-7, with TRBD2 identical over 13 bases. The CDR3 spans 17 residues. Germline CDR1 DFQATT, CDR2 SNEGSKA (reference sequence). V dropped 0 bases and J dropped 3; count of bases not matched to a gene: 8. DNA of the CDR3: TGCAGTGCTAGAGATGGGACTAGCGGGGAGCTCATCTACGAGCAGTACTTC. Encoded protein: CSARDGTSGELIYEQYF.

This clonotype was observed many times. Here the CDR3 reads CASSLARGHDGYTF. The CDR3 DNA reads TGTGCCAGCAGTTTAGCCCGGGGGCATGATGGCTACACCTTC. The chain links TRBV28 to TRBJ1-2, with D perhaps TRBD1 (6 bases). Germline assignment: CDR1 MDHEN and CDR2 SYDVKM. With 2 bases removed from V and 6 bases from J, the gap between germline ends came to 13 bases. CDR3 size: 14 residues.

This clonotype was detected ten times or more. This chain joins TRBV11-3 and TRBJ1-1; no clear D. CDR1 and CDR2 from the germline V gene are SGHNT and YENEEA. V was cut by 0 bases and J by 7 bases, with 9 bases left in between. CDR3 length: 13 residues. CDR3 DNA sequence: TGTGCCAGCAGCTTAGATCTAGACGGTGAAGCTTTCTTT. This sequence encodes CASSLDLDGEAFF.

This clonotype showed up just a few times. One end of the junction fails to match germline, which may point to a read error. The V gene is TRBV7-8, the J gene TRBJ2-3; weak D call: TRBD2 (7 bases). CDR1 SGHVS and CDR2 FQNEAQ come from the germline V gene. The CDR3 has 16 residues. For the CDR3, the DNA is TGTGCCAGCAGCTTAGGTCGGGGGGCGATCGCAGATACGCGGTATTTT. Its translation: CASSLGRGAIADTRYF.

This clonotype was recorded many times. This rearrangement joins TRBV7-2 to TRBJ1-1; 7 nucleotides agree with TRBD1. The CDR3 sequence is 14 residues long. V shed 1 base, J shed 6 bases, and the junction held 5 bases outside the gene matches. The germline V gene has CDR1 SGHTA and CDR2 FQGNSA. CDR3 amino acids: CASSLEGALAEAFF. CDR3 DNA sequence: TGTGCCAGCAGCTTAGAGGGGGCGTTGGCTGAAGCTTTCTTT. Based on the CDR3 plus reference TRBV7-2 and TRBJ1-1, the full variable domain is GAGVSQSPSNKVTEKGKDVELRCDPISGHTALYWYRQSLGQGLEFLIYFQGNSAPDKSGLPSDRFSAERTGGSVSTLTIQRTQQEDSAVYLCASSLEGALAEAFFGQGTRLTVV.

This clonotype was counted between two and nine times. The rearrangement uses TRBV7-2 and TRBJ2-2, with 8 bases aligning to TRBD1. The germline V gene has CDR1 SGHTA and CDR2 FQGNSA. The CDR3 consists of 15 residues. J was trimmed by 4 bases and V by 8 bases; bases with no gene match: 9. CDR3 bases: TGTGCCAGCGGTCGGGACAGGCGGGTCACCGGGGAGCTGTTTTTT. Amino acids: CASGRDRRVTGELFF.

This chain links TRBV5-1 with TRBJ2-5, with 11 bases identical to TRBD2. Germline-derived CDR1 and CDR2 are SGHRS and YFSETQ. The CDR3 has 15 residues. J was trimmed by 3 bases and V by 4 bases; bases with no gene match: 5. CDR3 nucleotides: TGCGCCAGCAGCGAAGGGACTAGCGGAGAAGAGACCCAGTACTTC. This codes for CASSEGTSGEETQYF.

This clonotype was found many times. The V and J genes are TRBV5-5 and TRBJ2-2; no clear D gene. The germline gives CDR1 SGHKS, CDR2 YYEKEE (reference sequence). The germline V and J ends were trimmed by 2 bases and 2 bases, with 13 bases remaining between them. This CDR3 comprises 16 residues. As DNA, the CDR3 is TGTGCCAGCAGCTTTTTTGGTGTAGGTAACACCGGGGAGCTGTTTTTT. Amino acid sequence: CASSFFGVGNTGELFF.

This chain links TRBV28 with TRBJ2-3; D is undetermined. CDR1 is MDHEN and CDR2 is SYDVKM in the germline V gene. The CDR3 spans 15 residues. V lost 1 base, J lost 2 bases, and 10 bases lay in between. The CDR3 DNA reads as TGTGCCAGCAGTTTATTAGGTGCTAACACAGATACGCAGTATTTT. Translated, it gives CASSLLGANTDTQYF.

Many counts were recorded for this clonotype. V usage is TRBV7-2 and J usage is TRBJ1-5; maybe TRBD1 (6 bases). V was clipped by 1 base and J by 3 bases, with 19 bases between them. Per the germline V gene, CDR1 is SGHTA and CDR2 is FQGNSA. The CDR3 runs to 18 residues. In DNA form, the CDR3 reads TGTGCCAGCAGCTTAGTATCTGCGACAGGTCGGCCCAATCAGCCCCAGCATTTT. It is translated as CASSLVSATGRPNQPQHF.

Comments on this clonotype: This sequence may be a read error, since a much larger clone differs from it by one base. The rearrangement links TRBV30 to TRBJ2-1; D tentatively reads TRBD1 or TRBD2 (5 bases each). The ends were cut back, 3 bases at V and 0 bases at J, with 12 bases in the middle. In germline, CDR1 is GTSNPN, CDR2 SVGIG (reference sequence). The CDR3 sequence is 15 residues long. CDR3 sequence (DNA): TGTGCCTGGAGGGGGGTAGCGCCCTCCTACAATGAGCAGTTCTTC. Its protein is CAWRGVAPSYNEQFF. The complete variable domain, with remaining parts taken from reference TRBV30 and TRBJ2-1, reads SQTIHQWPATLVQPVGSPLSLECTVEGTSNPNLYWYRQAAGRGLQLLFYSVGIGQISSEVPQNLSASRPQDRQFILSSKKLLLSDSGFYLCAWRGVAPSYNEQFFGPGTRLTVL.

The chain recombines TRBV4-3 with TRBJ2-2; D might be TRBD2 (7 bases). V was cut by 1 base and J by 2 bases, with 14 bases left in between. Germline V gene lookup returns CDR1 LGHNA and CDR2 YSLEER. The CDR3 consists of 17 residues. The CDR3 spells CASSQGVGGANTGELFF. The CDR3 region has the DNA TGCGCCAGCAGCCAAGGGGTGGGGGGGGCAAACACCGGGGAGCTGTTTTTT.

This clonotype was found many times. This chain uses TRBV9 with TRBJ1-2, with a tentative D call TRBD1 (6 bases). CDR3 length equals 14 residues. The V and J ends lost 2 bases and 6 bases respectively, with 14 bases between them. Per germline, CDR1 SGDLS and CDR2 YYNGEE. This CDR3 reads CASSVGRGQHGYTF. For the CDR3, the DNA is TGTGCCAGCAGCGTTGGCAGGGGTCAACATGGCTACACCTTC.

The chain uses TRBV19 and TRBJ2-7; 9 positions agree with TRBD2. J was trimmed by 0 bases and V by 6 bases; bases with no gene match: 12. From germline, CDR1 is LNHDA and CDR2 SQIVND (reference sequence). This CDR3 comprises 17 residues. The CDR3, as DNA: TGTGCCAGTAGCCCCATCGGACTAGCGAAGAGCTCCTACGAGCAGTACTTC. Translation gives CASSPIGLAKSSYEQYF.

This clonotype has at least ten counts. This chain joins TRBV15 and TRBJ2-1; D could derive from TRBD1 or TRBD2 (6 bases each). From germline, CDR1 is LNHNV and CDR2 YYDKDF (reference sequence). This CDR3 has 17 residues. Trimming stripped 1 base from V and 0 bases from J, with 13 bases between. The CDR3 loop is CATSRVGGLSSYNEQFF. The CDR3 nucleotides are TGTGCCACCAGCAGAGTAGGGGGGCTCAGCTCCTACAATGAGCAGTTCTTC.

The table lists this clonotype with many counts. The chain carries TRBV28 and TRBJ2-1, with 14 bases aligning to TRBD2. V gave up 6 bases and J gave up 7 bases; unmatched junction bases: 8. This CDR3 is 16 amino acids long. CDR1 and CDR2 (germline): MDHEN, SYDVKM. The CDR3 spells CASSLGLAGVKNEQFF. CDR3 nucleotide sequence: TGTGCCAGCAGCCTGGGACTAGCGGGAGTTAAGAATGAGCAGTTCTTC.

This clonotype was picked up a small number of times. This sequence joins TRBV13 and TRBJ2-7; 11 nucleotides agree with TRBD2. The V segment lost 5 bases and the J segment 3 bases; nucleotides outside the gene matches: 6. Germline V gene data show CDR1 as PRHDT and CDR2 as FYEKMQ (reference sequence). The length of the CDR3 is 15 residues. The CDR3 DNA reads as TGTGCCAGCAGCATGCTAGCGGGAGGCCTCTACGAGCAGTACTTC. Protein product: CASSMLAGGLYEQYF.

The CDR3: CASSLREGLYDEQFF. Here the CDR3 DNA reads TGTGCCAGCAGCCTCCGGGAGGGCCTATACGATGAGCAGTTCTTC. V is TRBV7-6 and J is TRBJ2-1, with 8 bases that match TRBD2. Germline V lookup: CDR1 SGHVS, CDR2 FNYEAQ. CDR3 length: 15 residues. The J segment lost 8 bases and the V segment lost 5 bases, leaving 11 bases of the junction unmatched.

The rearrangement uses TRBV6-2 or TRBV6-3 and TRBJ2-7; 7 bases agree with TRBD2. Germline V CDR1 and CDR2: MNHEY, SVGEGT. The CDR3 runs 15 residues. J lost 4 bases, V lost 2 bases, and 8 bases had no gene match. CDR3 amino acids: CASSYAAGELYEQYF. The CDR3 coding sequence is TGTGCCAGCAGTTACGCGGCGGGAGAGCTATACGAGCAGTACTTC.

This clonotype came up many times. The chain links TRBV6-1 to TRBJ1-5; 8 positions agree with TRBD1. This CDR3 has 17 residues. After removal of 7 bases from V and 9 bases from J, the junction contained 20 bases not matched to a gene. Germline-derived CDR1 and CDR2 are MNHNS and SASEGT. The CDR3 DNA sequence: TGTGCCAGCACTAAGAATCCGGGACAGGACCCTTCCGGGCCCCAGCATTTT. Protein: CASTKNPGQDPSGPQHF.

This clonotype appeared many times. V gene TRBV28 combines with J gene TRBJ2-7; a weak D match, TRBD2 (6 bases). CDR3 length: 14 residues. V lost 2 bases, J lost 2 bases, and 10 bases lay in between. Germline-derived CDR1 and CDR2 are MDHEN and SYDVKM. CDR3 amino acids: CASSLITSPYEQYF. In nucleotides, the CDR3 is TGTGCCAGCAGTTTAATAACTAGCCCCTACGAGCAGTACTTC.

This clonotype was detected ten times or more. This rearrangement joins TRBV30 to TRBJ2-7, with 7 bases fitting TRBD2. The germline CDR1 and CDR2 sequences are GTSNPN and SVGIG (reference sequence). The CDR3 extends over 14 amino acids. V lost 1 base, J lost 7 bases, and 10 bases stayed unmatched. CDR3 sequence reads: CAWSDGLEGGEQYF. CDR3 in DNA: TGTGCCTGGAGTGACGGACTAGAGGGCGGAGAGCAGTACTTC.

In this sample, this clonotype turned up many times. The chain links TRBV5-8 to TRBJ2-7; 8 bases are a match to TRBD1. Germline CDR1 reads SGHTS; CDR2 reads YDEGEE. After removal of 3 bases from V and 7 bases from J, the junction contained 12 bases not matched to a gene. The CDR3 has 15 amino acids. CDR3 DNA sequence: TGTGCCAGCAGCTCGGGACAGGAGGTTATGGGAGAGCAGTACTTC. Its translation is CASSSGQEVMGEQYF.

This clonotype was seen at least ten times. The chain couples TRBV20-1 to TRBJ1-1; unclear D gene. The germline V gene has CDR1 DFQATT and CDR2 SNEGSKA (reference sequence). The CDR3 covers 17 residues. V lost 0 bases and J lost 3, with 20 bases in between. The CDR3 loop is CSARDFAGGGIYTEAFF. CDR3 nucleotides: TGCAGTGCTAGAGATTTCGCAGGAGGAGGAATTTACACTGAAGCTTTCTTT.